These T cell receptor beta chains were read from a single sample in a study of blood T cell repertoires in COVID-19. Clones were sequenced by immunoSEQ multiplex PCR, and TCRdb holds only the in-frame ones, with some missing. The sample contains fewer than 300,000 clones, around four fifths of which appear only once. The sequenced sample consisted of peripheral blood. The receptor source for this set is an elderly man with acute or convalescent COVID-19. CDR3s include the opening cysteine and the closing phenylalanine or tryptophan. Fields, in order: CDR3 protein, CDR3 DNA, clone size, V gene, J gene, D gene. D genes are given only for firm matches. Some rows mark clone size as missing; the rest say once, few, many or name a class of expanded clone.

CASSLSAGKIGGYTF	TGTGCCAGCAGTTTATCTGCAGGGAAAATTGGTGGCTACACCTTC	.	TRBV28	TRBJ1-2	.
CASSPGTSGPYEQYF	TGCGCCAGCAGCCCCGGGACTAGCGGGCCCTACGAGCAGTACTTC	.	TRBV5-1	TRBJ2-7	TRBD2
CASSIQVTDTQYF	TGTGCCAGTAGTATACAGGTCACAGATACGCAGTATTTT	.	TRBV19	TRBJ2-3	.
CASSLDRVVHTEAFF	TGCGCCAGCAGCTTGGACCGGGTGGTACACACTGAAGCTTTCTTT	.	TRBV5-1	TRBJ1-1	.
CASSDLAGKETQYF	TGCGCCAGCAGTGATTTAGCGGGAAAAGAGACCCAGTACTTC	.	TRBV10-2	TRBJ2-5	TRBD2
CASSQIQGTEAFF	TGTGCCAGCAGCCAAATACAGGGCACTGAAGCTTTCTTT	.	TRBV3-1/TRBV3-2	TRBJ1-1	.
CASSQWGGQPQHF	TGTGCCAGCAGCCAATGGGGGGGGCAGCCCCAGCATTTT	few	TRBV14	TRBJ1-5	.
CASSPGGRTDTQYF	TGTGCCAGCAGCCCGGGGGGGCGCACAGATACGCAGTATTTT	.	TRBV6-5	TRBJ2-3	TRBD2
CASSLTGTNSPLHF	TGTGCCAGCAGCTTGACAGGGACTAATTCACCCCTCCACTTT	.	TRBV7-2	TRBJ1-6	TRBD1
CASSFTGGATEAFF	TGCGCCAGCAGCTTTACAGGGGGCGCGACTGAAGCTTTCTTT	.	TRBV5-1	TRBJ1-1	TRBD1
CASTRDRGLDTQYF	TGTGCCAGCACCCGGGACAGGGGGCTGGATACGCAGTATTTT	.	TRBV5-6	TRBJ2-3	TRBD1
CASSIGWDRGVRGQPQHF	TGTGCCAGTAGTATTGGTTGGGACAGGGGAGTCAGAGGTCAGCCCCAGCATTTT	.	TRBV19	TRBJ1-5	TRBD1
CASSAALAITGELFF	TGTGCCAGCAGCGCAGCTTTAGCTATCACCGGGGAGCTGTTTTTT	few	TRBV7-9	TRBJ2-2	.
CASGQGSGQPQHF	TGTGCCAGTGGACAGGGGAGCGGCCAGCCCCAGCATTTT	.	TRBV7-9	TRBJ1-5	TRBD1
CASSPPDRVFYGYTF	TGTGCCAGCAGTCCCCCGGACAGGGTGTTCTACGGCTACACCTTC	.	TRBV28	TRBJ1-2	TRBD1
CASSLESQGFTGANVLTF	TGTGCCAGCAGTTTAGAGAGCCAGGGATTCACTGGGGCCAACGTCCTGACTTTC	few	TRBV27	TRBJ2-6	.
CASSRGRITGELFF	TGTGCCAGCAGTAGAGGGAGGATAACCGGGGAGCTGTTTTTT	once	TRBV2	TRBJ2-2	.
CASRTGATNEKLFF	TGTGCCAGCAGGACAGGGGCAACGAATGAAAAACTGTTTTTT	once	TRBV6-5	TRBJ1-4	TRBD1
CASQTSPTDTQYF	TGCGCCAGCCAGACTAGCCCGACAGATACGCAGTATTTT	.	TRBV5-1	TRBJ2-3	TRBD2
CASSRSRGVTDTQYF	TGTGCCAGCAGTAGGTCGCGGGGGGTCACAGATACGCAGTATTTT	.	TRBV28	TRBJ2-3	TRBD2
CASSLSGGTQYF	TGTGCCAGCAGCCTGTCGGGTGGTACGCAGTATTTT	once	TRBV5-8	TRBJ2-3	.
CAWSTSQQYF	TGTGCCTGGAGCACTAGCCAGCAGTACTTC	.	TRBV30	TRBJ2-7	.
CASSLGTGGRSPLHF	TGTGCCAGCAGCCTCGGGACAGGGGGTAGGTCACCCCTCCACTTT	few	TRBV7-2	TRBJ1-6	TRBD1
CASSLITGGEQYF	TGTGCCAGCAGCCTCATCACAGGGGGCGAGCAGTACTTC	.	TRBV3-1/TRBV3-2	TRBJ2-7	TRBD1
CASSTNTPPAGELFF	TGTGCCAGCAGCACCAACACCCCCCCCGCCGGGGAGCTGTTTTTT	.	TRBV7-3	TRBJ2-2	.
CASSLIQGGTNTEAFF	TGCGCCAGCAGCTTGATACAGGGGGGAACGAACACTGAAGCTTTCTTT	.	TRBV5-1	TRBJ1-1	TRBD1
CASSFSGRAHDTQYF	TGTGCCAGCAGCTTTAGCGGGAGGGCCCACGATACGCAGTATTTT	.	TRBV11-1	TRBJ2-3	TRBD2
CASSLAGGRTGELFF	TGTGCCAGCAGCCTAGCGGGAGGCCGGACCGGGGAGCTGTTTTTT	.	TRBV3-1/TRBV3-2	TRBJ2-2	TRBD2
CASSVAATVRETQYF	TGTGCCAGCAGCGTAGCTGCCACAGTAAGGGAGACCCAGTACTTC	.	TRBV9	TRBJ2-5	.
CASSPGTSGVGYQETQYF	TGTGCCAGCAGTCCCGGGACTAGCGGGGTAGGGTACCAAGAGACCCAGTACTTC	.	TRBV27	TRBJ2-5	TRBD2
CASSEGLGAVLYEQYF	TGTGCCAGCAGTGAAGGTCTTGGTGCGGTACTGTACGAGCAGTACTTC	.	TRBV2	TRBJ2-7	.
CASSLLGKGSDTQYF	TGTGCCAGCAGTTTACTTGGGAAGGGGTCAGATACGCAGTATTTT	.	TRBV27	TRBJ2-3	.
CASSMLSTGELFF	TGTGCCAGTAGTATGCTAAGCACCGGGGAGCTGTTTTTT	.	TRBV19	TRBJ2-2	.
CAISVSANTEAFF	TGTGCCATCAGTGTTAGTGCGAACACTGAAGCTTTCTTT	.	TRBV10-3	TRBJ1-1	.
CASRLSTAYGYTF	TGCGCCAGCAGATTATCGACTGCCTATGGCTACACCTTC	.	TRBV10-1	TRBJ1-2	.
CASSEGLALYEQYF	TGTGCCAGCAGTGAAGGTTTAGCCCTCTACGAGCAGTACTTC	once	TRBV6-1	TRBJ2-7	.
CASSESTKTGPAFF	TGCGCCAGCAGTGAGTCGACTAAGACAGGGCCAGCTTTCTTT	few	TRBV10-1	TRBJ1-1	TRBD1
CACAGSKNIQYF	TGTGCCTGCGCAGGGTCCAAAAACATTCAGTACTTC	.	TRBV30	TRBJ2-4	.
CASSLSPGTGTEAFF	TGTGCCAGCAGTTTATCCCCAGGAACGGGGACTGAAGCTTTCTTT	.	TRBV27	TRBJ1-1	.
CASSLVQGGASGNTIYF	TGTGCCAGCAGCTTAGTTCAGGGTGGGGCCTCTGGAAACACCATATATTTT	.	TRBV7-2	TRBJ1-3	.
CASNSDRGKEQYF	TGTGCCAGCAATTCGGACAGGGGGAAGGAGCAGTACTTC	.	TRBV2	TRBJ2-7	TRBD1
CASSSIRQANTGELFF	TGTGCCAGCAGCTCCATCAGACAGGCCAACACCGGGGAGCTGTTTTTT	.	TRBV7-8	TRBJ2-2	.
CASSLDRDSYGYTF	TGTGCCAGCAGTTTAGATAGGGACTCCTATGGCTACACCTTC	.	TRBV27	TRBJ1-2	.
CASSIQGYYEQYF	TGTGCCAGTAGTATCCAGGGGTACTACGAGCAGTACTTC	once	TRBV19	TRBJ2-7	.
CAIRPRGGAADTQYF	TGTGCCATCAGACCCCGGGGGGGGGCAGCAGATACGCAGTATTTT	.	TRBV10-3	TRBJ2-3	TRBD2
CASTPHRDNYGYTF	TGTGCCAGCACTCCCCACAGAGATAACTATGGCTACACCTTC	few	TRBV16	TRBJ1-2	.